Presented here are 22 T cell receptor beta chains from one specimen sequenced in a study of T-cell memory formation after mild COVID-19 (dated by TCRdb to the early 2020s). Libraries came from 5' RACE. TCRdb lists the instrument as Illumina NovaSeq 6000. TCRdb's own reprocessing of the public reads used fastp at Q25 and MiXCR and kept productive beta chains. Identical CDR3 proteins give one entry, which carries the most common genes and DNA. Across this sample there are 150,000 to 200,000 distinct CDR3 sequences, with around 15% seen only once. In total, the top ten clones hold about 14% of the sample. Sequenced: PBMCs or a T cell subset sorted from them (not recorded which). The receptors here all came from an adult woman who had mild COVID-19 (a few samples of this study predate the infection). The sample titles of this study are shuffled in the database, so cell type and time point are left out; the donor was told from shared clones.

The chain has TRBV7-2 and TRBJ2-1, with 7 bases aligning to TRBD1. V lost 1 base to trimming and J lost 4 bases; unmatched junction nucleotides: 7. Germline loops: CDR1 SGHTA, CDR2 FQGNSA. The CDR3 sequence is 16 residues long. CDR3 sequence (DNA): TGTGCCAGCAGCTTAGAGAGGGGGCTCCCATACAATGAGCAGTTCTTC. Its translation is CASSLERGLPYNEQFF.

V is TRBV5-1 and J is TRBJ1-2, with 11 nucleotides matching TRBD1. This CDR3 has 14 amino acids. Germline V gene lookup returns CDR1 SGHRS and CDR2 YFSETQ. The ends lost 3 bases at V and 7 bases at J; junction bases unmatched: 5. CDR3 amino acids: CASSSGQGAGGYTF. CDR3 nucleotide sequence: TGCGCCAGCAGCTCTGGACAGGGGGCGGGTGGCTACACCTTC.

The chain combines TRBV2 with TRBJ2-1; weak D call: TRBD2 (6 bases). V dropped 3 bases and J dropped 0 bases, with 21 bases sitting between them. Germline values: CDR1 SNHLY, CDR2 FYNNEI. The CDR3 is 19 amino acids. CDR3 DNA: TGTGCCAGCAGTGATAGACTGTTGGGACTCATGAGCTCCTACAATGAGCAGTTCTTC. Translating gives CASSDRLLGLMSSYNEQFF.

This rearrangement joins TRBV6-5 to TRBJ2-3; TRBD1 aligns across 10 bases. The CDR3 has 15 residues. The V gene's germline CDR1 is MNHEY and CDR2 SVGAGI. Trimming at V came to 4 bases and at J to 4 bases, leaving 5 bases not matched to a gene. The CDR3 loop reads CASSSTGGRADTQYF. The CDR3 DNA sequence: TGTGCCAGCAGTTCGACAGGGGGCAGGGCAGATACGCAGTATTTT.

This clonotype was recorded only once. The chain uses TRBV18 and TRBJ2-5, with D tentatively TRBD1 (6 bases). CDR1 is KGHSH and CDR2 is LQKENI in the germline V gene. V was shortened by 0 bases and J by 2 bases, with 13 bases between the two germline ends. This CDR3 is built from 16 residues. Written as DNA, the CDR3 is TGTGCCAGCTCACCACCCCCCAGGGGTCAACAAGAGACCCAGTACTTC. It yields the protein CASSPPPRGQQETQYF. Together with reference TRBV18 and TRBJ2-5, the CDR3 gives the full variable domain: NAGVMQNPRHLVRRRGQEARLRCSPMKGHSHVYWYRQLPEEGLKFMVYLQKENIIDESGMPKERFSAEFPKEGPSILRIQQVVRGDSAAYFCASSPPPRGQQETQYFGPGTRLLVL.

The CDR3 is CASSHRVLYNEQFF. DNA for the CDR3: TGTGCCAGCAGCCACAGGGTCCTCTACAATGAGCAGTTCTTC. The chain joins TRBV4-2 to TRBJ2-1; D might be TRBD1 (5 bases). The CDR3 has 14 residues. CDR1 and CDR2 from the germline V gene are LGHNA and YNFKEQ. The V and J ends lost 3 bases and 3 bases respectively, with 9 bases between them.

In this sample, this clonotype turned up a few times. The CDR3 sequence is CASIPPSGGVYEQYF. In DNA, the CDR3 is TGTGCCAGCATTCCGCCTAGCGGGGGAGTCTACGAGCAGTACTTC. The rearrangement links TRBV12-3 or TRBV12-4 to TRBJ2-7, with TRBD2 identical over 10 bases. This CDR3 contains 15 residues. V lost 7 bases, J lost 3 bases, and 9 bases stayed unmatched.

The genes are TRBV18 and TRBJ2-5; perhaps D is TRBD1 or TRBD2 (6 bases each). V shed 0 bases and J shed 5 bases, with 19 bases lying between them. This CDR3 has 17 residues. CDR1 KGHSH and CDR2 LQKENI come from the germline V gene. For the CDR3, the DNA is TGTGCCAGCTCACCACCGAAGACAGGCGGGGCGCGGGAGACCCAGTACTTC. Encoded protein: CASSPPKTGGARETQYF.

This clonotype has more than one count but fewer than ten. The chain joins TRBV5-1 to TRBJ2-5, with 10 nucleotides matching TRBD1. The CDR3 contains 15 residues. J was trimmed by 5 bases and V by 3 bases; bases with no gene match: 7. The germline V gene has CDR1 SGHRS and CDR2 YFSETQ. The CDR3: CASSSTGGEGETQYF. Here the CDR3 DNA reads TGCGCCAGCAGCTCGACAGGGGGCGAAGGGGAGACCCAGTACTTC.

The chain uses TRBV7-2 and TRBJ2-1; TRBD1 aligns across 9 bases. The CDR3 spans 15 residues. Germline-derived CDR1 and CDR2 are SGHTA and FQGNSA. V lost 5 bases to trimming and J lost 9 bases; unmatched junction nucleotides: 11. The CDR3 loop reads CASSPAGTGKGEQFF. The CDR3 DNA reads TGTGCCAGCAGCCCCGCCGGGACAGGGAAGGGTGAGCAGTTCTTC.

This clonotype showed up just a few times. The V and J genes are TRBV9 and TRBJ2-3, with D possibly TRBD1 on 6 matching bases. Germline loops: CDR1 SGDLS, CDR2 YYNGEE. Trimming pared 2 bases from V and 3 bases from J, leaving 10 bases between. This CDR3 has 14 residues. The CDR3 loop is CASSVRTETDTQYF. The CDR3, as DNA: TGTGCCAGCAGCGTTAGGACAGAAACAGATACGCAGTATTTT.

The rearrangement joins TRBV24-1 to TRBJ2-5; no reliable D call. The germline V and J ends were trimmed by 0 bases and 3 bases, with 10 bases remaining between them. This CDR3 is built from 15 residues. Germline V gene data show CDR1 as KGHDR and CDR2 as SFDVKD. The CDR3 DNA reads as TGTGCCACCAGTGATTTGCAAGGGAAAAAAGAGACCCAGTACTTC. It specifies CATSDLQGKKETQYF.

This clonotype has just a few counts. V usage is TRBV29-1 and J usage is TRBJ1-1; D gene uncertain. Trimming stripped 5 bases from V and 5 bases from J, with 15 bases between. Germline CDR1 reads SQVTM; CDR2 reads ANQGSEA. The CDR3 runs to 13 residues. The CDR3, as DNA: TGCAGCGTTCGGGATACCCCGGGGACTGAAGCTTTCTTT. Its translation is CSVRDTPGTEAFF.

The table lists this clonotype with a few counts. V gene TRBV19 combines with J gene TRBJ2-7; 12 bases align to TRBD1. The CDR3 has 19 amino acids. CDR1 is LNHDA, CDR2 SQIVND, per germline (reference sequence). V gave up 1 base and J gave up 4 bases; unmatched junction bases: 14. In DNA, the CDR3 is TGTGCCAGTAGTATAGGTAGACCGGGACAGGGGGCTCCCCCTTACGAGCAGTACTTC. It yields the protein CASSIGRPGQGAPPYEQYF.

A few counts support this clonotype. The chain couples TRBV24-1 to TRBJ2-7; D uncertain. The CDR3 consists of 13 residues. The V gene's germline CDR1 is KGHDR and CDR2 SFDVKD. Trimming removed 6 bases from V and 5 bases from J, with 13 bases in between. The CDR3 DNA reads TGTGCCACCAGTCACGGGTCGGACGACGAGCAGTACTTC. As protein: CATSHGSDDEQYF.

The chain couples TRBV18 to TRBJ2-1, with unresolved D. Trimming took off 3 bases at V and 4 bases at J, with 4 bases between the two ends. CDR1 KGHSH and CDR2 LQKENI come from the germline V gene. The length of the CDR3 is 12 residues. CDR3 nucleotides: TGTGCCAGCTCACCTCAATACAATGAGCAGTTCTTC. Translating it yields CASSPQYNEQFF.

This clonotype was counted many times. V usage is TRBV5-1 and J usage is TRBJ2-3, with 13 bases lining up with TRBD2. Trimming at V came to 4 bases and at J to 1 base, leaving 3 bases not matched to a gene. The CDR3 covers 16 residues. Germline loops: CDR1 SGHRS, CDR2 YFSETQ. The CDR3 loop is CASSIGLAGGTDTQYF. As DNA, the CDR3 is TGCGCCAGCAGCATAGGACTAGCGGGGGGCACAGATACGCAGTATTTT.

J is TRBJ2-7 and V is TRBV11-2; D might be TRBD1 or TRBD2, each matching 5 bases. This CDR3 is built from 13 residues. The V and J ends lost 1 base and 11 bases respectively, with 15 bases between them. Germline loops: CDR1 SGHAT, CDR2 FQNNGV. The DNA of the CDR3 is TGTGCCAGCAGCTTAGGCTCGAGGGAAGGGGAGTACTTC. Protein: CASSLGSREGEYF. Full variable domain (rest looked up from reference TRBV11-2 and TRBJ2-7): EAGVAQSPRYKIIEKRQSVAFWCNPISGHATLYWYQQILGQGPKLLIQFQNNGVVDDSQLPKDRFSAERLKGVDSTLKIQPAKLEDSAVYLCASSLGSREGEYFGPGTRLTVT.

This clonotype appeared many times. CDR3 DNA sequence: TGCGCCAGCAGCTTGGACAGGGAAGGAGAGACCCAGTACTTC. Translated: CASSLDREGETQYF. The chain uses TRBV5-1 and TRBJ2-5, with D perhaps matching TRBD1 (6 bases). The CDR3 has 14 residues. The germline V gene encodes CDR1 SGHRS and CDR2 YFSETQ. Trimming took 0 bases from V and 4 from J, leaving 10 bases between them.

The genes are TRBV24-1 and TRBJ2-5, with 7 bases that match TRBD1. This CDR3 comprises 12 residues. V gave up 6 bases and J gave up 3 bases; unmatched junction bases: 0. Germline loops: CDR1 KGHDR, CDR2 SFDVKD. DNA of the CDR3: TGTGCCACCAGTACAGGGGAAGAGACCCAGTACTTC. Its translation: CATSTGEETQYF.

The chain is built from TRBV20-1 and TRBJ2-3; D uncertain. V lost 3 bases and J 4 bases, leaving 11 bases between the germline ends. This CDR3 is 13 amino acids long. CDR1 and CDR2 (germline): DFQATT, SNEGSKA (reference sequence). The chain's CDR3 is CSARVGGPDTQYF. In DNA form, the CDR3 reads TGCAGTGCTAGGGTGGGCGGTCCAGATACGCAGTATTTT.

The sample holds a few counts of this clonotype. The chain carries TRBV7-2 and TRBJ2-7; 8 nucleotides agree with TRBD1. The CDR3 spans 14 residues. V gave up 7 bases and J gave up 3 bases; unmatched junction bases: 8. Looked up from germline, CDR1 is SGHTA and CDR2 is FQGNSA. The CDR3 loop is CASTRPGQVYEQYF. The CDR3 DNA sequence: TGTGCCAGCACTAGACCGGGACAGGTCTACGAGCAGTACTTC.